Presented here are 24 T cell receptor beta chains from one specimen sequenced in a study of T cells after yellow fever vaccination. TCRdb recomputed calls from the 5' RACE reads with MiXCR, one row per CDR3 protein. The data show roughly 74,000 distinct CDR3 sequences, more than 5.5% seen once. Sequences were derived from CD8+ T cells sorted from PBMCs, sampled 5 days after the first yellow fever vaccination. These receptors were collected from a young man who received the YFV17D yellow fever vaccine.

The chain joins TRBV5-6 to TRBJ2-2; D is unclear. Trimming removed 5 bases at V and 0 bases at J, with 11 bases between. CDR1 SGHDT and CDR2 YYEEEE come from the germline V gene. The CDR3 sequence is 15 residues long. The CDR3 DNA reads TGTGCCAGCAGAGAGGACGGAACGAACACCGGGGAGCTGTTTTTT. Its translation: CASREDGTNTGELFF.

In its sample, this clonotype was seen many times. The chain uses TRBV7-9 and TRBJ1-1; D is ambiguous. The CDR3 runs 11 residues. Germline V gene sequence: CDR1 SEHNR, CDR2 FQNEAQ (reference sequence). Between the trimmed V and J ends, which lost 7 bases and 6 bases, there was a span of 9 bases. The CDR3 is CASTTTAEAFF. For the CDR3, the DNA is TGTGCCAGCACCACCACCGCTGAAGCTTTCTTT.

The rearrangement uses TRBV7-9 and TRBJ2-2; D uncertain. Trimming pared 3 bases from V and 5 bases from J, leaving 7 bases between. The CDR3 is 13 amino acids. The germline CDR1 and CDR2 sequences are SEHNR and FQNEAQ (reference sequence). CDR3 nucleotide sequence: TGTGCCAGCAGCTTGAGAGTTACCGGGGAGCTGTTTTTT. Its protein is CASSLRVTGELFF.

The sample holds many counts of this clonotype. V usage is TRBV2 and J usage is TRBJ2-3; 11 bases are a match to TRBD1. CDR3 length: 15 amino acids. V dropped 11 bases and J dropped 3; count of bases not matched to a gene: 10. Germline CDR1 SNHLY, CDR2 FYNNEI. CDR3: CALDRGRIGTDTQYF. The CDR3 DNA reads TGTGCCCTGGACAGGGGGCGAATCGGAACAGATACGCAGTATTTT.

This clonotype was counted at least ten times. The rearrangement joins TRBV5-1 to TRBJ2-1; tentatively, D is TRBD1 or TRBD2 (5 bases each). Germline V gene sequence: CDR1 SGHRS, CDR2 YFSETQ. CDR3 length: 17 amino acids. Trimming removed 0 bases at V and 4 bases at J, with 17 bases between. As DNA, the CDR3 is TGCGCCAGCAGCTTGGGTGGGGACCGTCGCTTTTACAATGAGCAGTTCTTC. It encodes CASSLGGDRRFYNEQFF.

This clonotype was recorded a few times. The V gene is TRBV7-9, the J gene TRBJ2-3; 14 bases match TRBD2. The germline V gene encodes CDR1 SEHNR and CDR2 FQNEAQ (reference sequence). The CDR3 has 17 amino acids. J gave up 5 bases and V 4 bases, and 8 bases lay outside the gene matches. CDR3 protein: CASSSGTSGGLVDTQYF. CDR3 nucleotide sequence: TGTGCCAGCAGCTCAGGGACTAGCGGGGGCCTCGTAGATACGCAGTATTTT.

J is TRBJ2-1 and V is TRBV5-7; D is perhaps TRBD2 (6 bases). TRBV5-7 qualifies as an ORF whose function is uncertain. This CDR3 region has 16 residues. V gave up 1 base and J gave up 6 bases, with 17 bases separating them. As DNA, the CDR3 is TGTGCCAGCAGCTTGAGAGCTAGCGAGGTTTCCAATGAGCAGTTCTTC. It yields the protein CASSLRASEVSNEQFF.

This chain connects TRBV6-6 to TRBJ1-2, with D unresolved. Trimming left V 6 bases short and J 6 bases short, with 29 bases between. Germline assignment: CDR1 MNHNY and CDR2 SVGAGI (reference sequence). This CDR3 is built from 18 residues. The CDR3 region has the DNA TGTGCCAGCAGAGCAGTTATCGCCCAAGGACGGATGCATAATGGCTACACCTTC. Encoded protein: CASRAVIAQGRMHNGYTF.

This clonotype was seen many times. The chain employs TRBV12-3 or TRBV12-4 and TRBJ2-5; TRBD1 aligns across 12 bases. Trimming removed 6 bases from V and 4 bases from J; junction bases left unmatched: 3. The CDR3 totals 14 residues. CDR3 DNA sequence: TGTGCCAGCAGAGGGACAGGGGGCGTAGAGACCCAGTACTTC. Amino acid sequence: CASRGTGGVETQYF.

CDR3 sequence: CASRQGPESDEQFF. The CDR3 bases are TGTGCCAGCAGACAAGGCCCCGAGAGCGATGAGCAGTTCTTC. The gene calls are TRBV6-1 and TRBJ2-1; D is unresolved. Deletions cut 6 bases from V and 8 bases from J, with 17 bases between. The CDR3 has 14 residues. Germline CDR1 and CDR2: MNHNS and SASEGT.

A few counts support this clonotype. The chain couples TRBV5-1 to TRBJ2-1; 16 positions match TRBD2. The ends lost 4 bases at V and 8 bases at J; junction bases unmatched: 3. The V gene's germline CDR1 is SGHRS and CDR2 YFSETQ. CDR3 size: 15 residues. The CDR3 region has the DNA TGCGCCAGCAGCCCCGGGACTAGCGGGGGGGATGAGCAGTTCTTC. This translates into CASSPGTSGGDEQFF. The full variable domain, in which reference TRBV5-1 and TRBJ2-1 provide the parts outside the CDR3, is KAGVTQTPRYLIKTRGQQVTLSCSPISGHRSVSWYQQTPGQGLQFLFEYFSETQRNKGNFPGRFSGRQFSNSRSEMNVSTLELGDSALYLCASSPGTSGGDEQFFGPGTRLTVL.

Turning to this clonotype: One end of the junction fails to match germline, which may point to a read error. This chain connects TRBV29-1 to TRBJ2-2; D possibly uses TRBD1 or TRBD2 (5 bases each). The CDR3 is 15 amino acids. Germline CDR1 and CDR2: SQVTM and ANQGSEA. The CDR3 protein is CSVESGRGNTGKLFF. In nucleotides, the CDR3 is TGCAGCGTTGAATCGGGACGGGGTAACACCGGGAAGCTGTTTTTT.

This clonotype was seen at least ten times. CDR3 nucleotides: TGTGCCAGCCGATCGATAGCGGGGGGGCTATATCGAGAGACCCAGTACTTC. Amino acid sequence: CASRSIAGGLYRETQYF. The chain employs TRBV27 and TRBJ2-5; 11 bases map to TRBD2. Germline loops: CDR1 MNHEY, CDR2 SMNVEV (reference sequence). J was trimmed by 4 bases and V by 8 bases; bases with no gene match: 15. The CDR3 is 17 residues long.

This clonotype turned up a few times. This chain joins TRBV10-3 and TRBJ1-5; possibly TRBD1 for D (5 bases). The germline gives CDR1 ENHRY, CDR2 SYGVKD. The CDR3 covers 15 residues. The ends were cut back, 6 bases at V and 0 bases at J, with 12 bases in the middle. CDR3 sequence reads: CAIREDSYSNQPQHF. The DNA for the CDR3 is TGTGCCATCAGGGAAGACAGTTATAGCAATCAGCCCCAGCATTTT.

CDR3 nucleotides: TGTGCCATCAGTCCCCTCGCCCGGGGGGAGGGAGAGACCCAGTACTTC. Protein: CAISPLARGEGETQYF. The chain combines TRBV10-3 with TRBJ2-5; 7 bases map to TRBD2. V was clipped by 5 bases and J by 4 bases; unmatched bases: 13. In germline, CDR1 is ENHRY, CDR2 SYGVKD. There are 16 residues in the CDR3.

The chain joins TRBV20-1 to TRBJ2-7; maybe TRBD2 (7 bases). Germline V CDR1 and CDR2: DFQATT, SNEGSKA (reference sequence). There are 14 residues in the CDR3. V was pared by 1 base and J by 6 bases, with 16 bases between. The CDR3 nucleotides read TGCAGTGCTAGAGGGGGGGGGCCCGTAACCGAGCAGTACTTC. Residues: CSARGGGPVTEQYF.

The chain recombines TRBV5-6 with TRBJ2-2, with unresolved D. Germline assignment: CDR1 SGHDT and CDR2 YYEEEE. CDR3 length: 16 amino acids. V dropped 4 bases and J dropped 6 bases, with 19 bases sitting between them. The CDR3 protein is CASSPGNGLCPGELFF. The CDR3, as DNA: TGTGCCAGCAGCCCGGGCAACGGCCTGTGTCCCGGGGAGCTGTTTTTT.

This clonotype was counted a few times. The rearrangement joins TRBV7-9 to TRBJ2-7; tentatively, D is TRBD1 (6 bases). Germline V gene data show CDR1 as SEHNR and CDR2 as FQNEAQ (reference sequence). V was pared by 7 bases and J by 0 bases, with 13 bases between. CDR3 length: 14 residues. Here the CDR3 DNA reads TGTGCCAGCACCCCGACAGGATTCTCCTACGAGCAGTACTTC. Its translation is CASTPTGFSYEQYF.

This clonotype was seen more than once but under ten times. The chain joins TRBV20-1 to TRBJ1-6; 7 positions match TRBD1. Germline values: CDR1 DFQATT, CDR2 SNEGSKA (reference sequence). The trim removed 8 bases at V and 7 bases at J, leaving 8 bases unmatched. There are 13 residues in the CDR3. The CDR3 is CSQRDRENSPLHF. The CDR3 region has the DNA TGCAGTCAGAGGGACAGAGAAAATTCACCCCTCCACTTT.

CDR3 loop: CASSLGADANTGELFF. CDR3 bases: TGTGCCAGCAGCTTAGGCGCTGACGCGAACACCGGGGAGCTGTTTTTT. This rearrangement joins TRBV7-6 to TRBJ2-2; D remains unclear. V was trimmed by 1 base and J by 0 bases, leaving 9 bases between them. Looked up from germline, CDR1 is SGHVS and CDR2 is FNYEAQ. The length of the CDR3 is 16 residues.

The sample holds many counts of this clonotype. The DNA of the CDR3 is TGTGCCAGCAGTTTCGGGACGGAGAATGAAAAACTGTTTTTT. Translation gives CASSFGTENEKLFF. The gene calls are TRBV6-2 or TRBV6-3 and TRBJ1-4, with D perhaps TRBD1 (5 bases). With 4 bases removed from V and 5 bases from J, the gap between germline ends came to 11 bases. Germline V gene lookup returns CDR1 MNHEY and CDR2 SVGEGT. The CDR3 extends over 14 amino acids.

At least ten counts were recorded for this clonotype. V is TRBV5-1 and J is TRBJ2-7, with a weak D call TRBD1 (6 bases). This CDR3 has 15 residues. The germline gives CDR1 SGHRS, CDR2 YFSETQ. V was shortened by 0 bases and J by 5 bases, with 15 bases between the two germline ends. CDR3 bases: TGCGCCAGCAGCTTGGAGGGGGTAGAGGGCCACGAGCAGTACTTC. Residues: CASSLEGVEGHEQYF.

This clonotype was counted ten times or more. The chain employs TRBV4-3 and TRBJ2-2, with a possible D match to TRBD1 (6 bases). V was trimmed by 4 bases and J by 0 bases, leaving 9 bases between them. Germline CDR1 LGHNA, CDR2 YSLEER. This CDR3 spans 15 amino acids. The CDR3 DNA reads TGCGCCAGCAGCCCGACAGGCGCGAACACCGGGGAGCTGTTTTTT. This gives the protein CASSPTGANTGELFF.

V is TRBV7-6 and J is TRBJ1-5; TRBD1 matches at 7 bases. Germline assignment: CDR1 SGHVS and CDR2 FNYEAQ. Trimming took 5 bases from V and 5 from J; bases not matched to a gene: 9. The CDR3 consists of 15 residues. For the CDR3, the DNA is TGTGCCAGCAGCAAGGGGACAGATAACTATCAGCCCCAGCATTTT. Its protein is CASSKGTDNYQPQHF.